The clone carrying this T cell receptor (beta chain) showed up just a few times. Its antigen is unidentified. The germline V gene encodes CDR1 DFQATT and CDR2 SNEGSKA (reference sequence). Trimming removed 3 bases from V and 3 bases from J, with 3 bases in between. CDR3 length equals 11 residues. The record originates from a study of T cells after yellow fever vaccination. Study outcomes and limitations: Though weaker, the secondary response peaked faster, on day 5 versus 15. A small share of clonotypes appeared in both CD4 and CD8 compartments. FACS-sorted repertoires could harbor abundant contaminating bulk-population clonotypes.

Template switching with 5'RACE generated the TCR cDNA and added a universal primer site and UMIs. TCRdb reprocessed the 5' RACE reads with MiXCR, giving one entry per CDR3 protein. The repertoire has hundreds of thousands of distinct CDR3 sequences, 10% to 15% of them found once; the top ten carry 15%. The sequence came from a man between 25 and 39 years old who received the YFV17D yellow fever vaccine. This chain uses TRBV20-1 with TRBJ1-5; no clear D gene. The specimen was PBMCs, collected on the day of the yellow fever booster vaccination. CDR3 sequence (DNA): TGCAGTGCTAGCCCCAATCAGCCCCAGCATTTT. Protein product: CSASPNQPQHF.